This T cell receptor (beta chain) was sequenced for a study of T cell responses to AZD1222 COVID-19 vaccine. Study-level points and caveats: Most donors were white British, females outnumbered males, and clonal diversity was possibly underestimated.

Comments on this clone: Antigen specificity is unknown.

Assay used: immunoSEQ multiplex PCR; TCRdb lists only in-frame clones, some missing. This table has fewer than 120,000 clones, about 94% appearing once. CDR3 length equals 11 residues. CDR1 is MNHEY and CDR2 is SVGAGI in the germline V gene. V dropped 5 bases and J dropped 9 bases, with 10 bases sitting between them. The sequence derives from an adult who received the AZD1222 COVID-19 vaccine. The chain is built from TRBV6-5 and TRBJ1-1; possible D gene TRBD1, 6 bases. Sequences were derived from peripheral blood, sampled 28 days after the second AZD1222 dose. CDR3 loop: CASSQGPKAFF. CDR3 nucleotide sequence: TGTGCCAGCAGTCAGGGGCCCAAAGCTTTCTTT.